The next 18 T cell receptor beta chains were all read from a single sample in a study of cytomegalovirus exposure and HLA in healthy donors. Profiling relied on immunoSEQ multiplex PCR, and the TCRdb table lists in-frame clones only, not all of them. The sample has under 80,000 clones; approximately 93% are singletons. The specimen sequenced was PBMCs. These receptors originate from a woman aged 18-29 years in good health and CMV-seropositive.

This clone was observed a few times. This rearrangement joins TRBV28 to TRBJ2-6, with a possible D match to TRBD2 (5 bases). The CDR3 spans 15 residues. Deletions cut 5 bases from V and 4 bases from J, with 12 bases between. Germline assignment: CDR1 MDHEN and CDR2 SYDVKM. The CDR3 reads CASSHEGRGANVLTF. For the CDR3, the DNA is TGTGCCAGCAGTCATGAGGGCAGGGGGGCCAACGTCCTGACTTTC.

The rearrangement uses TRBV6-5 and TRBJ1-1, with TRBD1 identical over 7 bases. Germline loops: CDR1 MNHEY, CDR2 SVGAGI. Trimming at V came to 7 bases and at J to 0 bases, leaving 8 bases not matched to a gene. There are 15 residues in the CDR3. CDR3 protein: CASTKTGSVNTEAFF. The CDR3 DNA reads TGTGCCAGCACCAAGACAGGGAGCGTGAACACTGAAGCTTTCTTT.

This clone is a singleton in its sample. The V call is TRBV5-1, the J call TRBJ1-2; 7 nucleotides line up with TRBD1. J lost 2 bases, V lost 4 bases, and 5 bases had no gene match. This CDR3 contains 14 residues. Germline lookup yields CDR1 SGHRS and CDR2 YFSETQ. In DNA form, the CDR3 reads TGCGCCAGCAGCCCGGACAGGTTAAACTATGGCTACACCTTC. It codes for CASSPDRLNYGYTF.

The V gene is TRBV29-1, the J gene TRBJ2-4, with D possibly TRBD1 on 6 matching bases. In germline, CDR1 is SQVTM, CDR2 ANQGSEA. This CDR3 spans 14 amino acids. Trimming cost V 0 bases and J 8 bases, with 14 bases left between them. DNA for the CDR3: TGCAGCGTTGAAGAGAGGGCAGGGGTGTACATTCAGTACTTC. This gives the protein CSVEERAGVYIQYF.

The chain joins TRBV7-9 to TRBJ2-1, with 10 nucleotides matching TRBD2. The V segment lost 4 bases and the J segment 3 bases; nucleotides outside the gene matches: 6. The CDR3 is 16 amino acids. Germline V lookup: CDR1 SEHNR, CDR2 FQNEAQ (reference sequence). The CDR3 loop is CASSSIAGGLYNEQFF. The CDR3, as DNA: TGTGCCAGCAGCTCGATAGCGGGAGGACTCTACAATGAGCAGTTCTTC.

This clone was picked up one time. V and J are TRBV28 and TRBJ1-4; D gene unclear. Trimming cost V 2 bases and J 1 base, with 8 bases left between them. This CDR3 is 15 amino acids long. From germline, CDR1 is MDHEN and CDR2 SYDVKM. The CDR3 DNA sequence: TGTGCCAGCAGTTTAGTACGGGGAACTAATGAAAAACTGTTTTTT. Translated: CASSLVRGTNEKLFF.

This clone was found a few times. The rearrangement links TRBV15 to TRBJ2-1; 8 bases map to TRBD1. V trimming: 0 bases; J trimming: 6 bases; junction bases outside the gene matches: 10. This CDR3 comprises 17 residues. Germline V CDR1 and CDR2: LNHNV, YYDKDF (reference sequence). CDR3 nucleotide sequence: TGTGCCACCAGCAGAGATCAGGGGGCCCAGAGGGGCAATGAGCAGTTCTTC. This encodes CATSRDQGAQRGNEQFF.

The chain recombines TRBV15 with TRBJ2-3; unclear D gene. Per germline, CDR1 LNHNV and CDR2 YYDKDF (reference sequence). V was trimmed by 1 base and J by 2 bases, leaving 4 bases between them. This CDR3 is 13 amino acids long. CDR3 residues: CATSRVDTDTQYF. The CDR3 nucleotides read TGTGCCACCAGCAGAGTAGACACAGATACGCAGTATTTT.

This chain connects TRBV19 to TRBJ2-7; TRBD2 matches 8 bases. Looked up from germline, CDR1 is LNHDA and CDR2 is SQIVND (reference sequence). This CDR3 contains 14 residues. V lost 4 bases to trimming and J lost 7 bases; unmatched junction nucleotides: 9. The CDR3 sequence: CASSSGGRRGEQYF. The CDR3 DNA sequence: TGTGCCAGTAGTAGCGGGGGGCGACGGGGGGAGCAGTACTTC.

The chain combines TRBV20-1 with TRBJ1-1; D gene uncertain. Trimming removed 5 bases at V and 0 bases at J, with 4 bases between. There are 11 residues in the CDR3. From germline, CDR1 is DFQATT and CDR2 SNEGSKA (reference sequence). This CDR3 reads CSAFLNTEAFF. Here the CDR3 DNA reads TGCAGTGCTTTCTTGAACACTGAAGCTTTCTTT.

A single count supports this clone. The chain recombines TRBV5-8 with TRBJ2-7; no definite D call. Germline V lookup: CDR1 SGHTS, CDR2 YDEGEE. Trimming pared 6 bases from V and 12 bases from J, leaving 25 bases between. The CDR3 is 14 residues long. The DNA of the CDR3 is TGTGCCAGCACCTACAAACCCGGAGACCGCTCTGGGTACTTC. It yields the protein CASTYKPGDRSGYF. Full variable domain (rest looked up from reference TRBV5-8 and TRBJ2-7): EAGVTQSPTHLIKTRGQQATLRCSPISGHTSVYWYQQALGLGLQFLLWYDEGEERNRGNFPPRFSGRQFPNYSSELNVNALELEDSALYLCASTYKPGDRSGYFGPGTRLTVT.

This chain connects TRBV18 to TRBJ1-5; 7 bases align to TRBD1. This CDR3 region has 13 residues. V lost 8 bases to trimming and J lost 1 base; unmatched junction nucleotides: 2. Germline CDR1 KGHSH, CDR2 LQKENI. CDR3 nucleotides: TGTGCCAGCAGGGGACAGAGCAATCAGCCCCAGCATTTT. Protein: CASRGQSNQPQHF.

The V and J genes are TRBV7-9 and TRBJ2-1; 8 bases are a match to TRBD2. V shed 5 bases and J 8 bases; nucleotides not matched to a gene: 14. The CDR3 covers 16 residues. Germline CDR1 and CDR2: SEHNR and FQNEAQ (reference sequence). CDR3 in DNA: TGTGCCAGCAGCCCACTAGCGGTGGGAGGGCTGCATGAGCAGTTCTTC. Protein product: CASSPLAVGGLHEQFF. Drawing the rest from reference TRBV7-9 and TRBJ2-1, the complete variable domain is DTGVSQNPRHKITKRGQNVTFRCDPISEHNRLYWYRQTLGQGPEFLTYFQNEAQLEKSRLLSDRFSAERPKGSFSTLEIQRTEQGDSAMYLCASSPLAVGGLHEQFFGPGTRLTVL.

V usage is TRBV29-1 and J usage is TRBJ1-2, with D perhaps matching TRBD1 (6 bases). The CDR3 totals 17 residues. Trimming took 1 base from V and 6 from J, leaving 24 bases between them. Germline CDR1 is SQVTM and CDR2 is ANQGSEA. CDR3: CSVEVGTMGGHGDGYTF. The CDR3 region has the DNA TGCAGCGTTGAAGTGGGGACGATGGGGGGGCACGGAGATGGCTACACCTTC.

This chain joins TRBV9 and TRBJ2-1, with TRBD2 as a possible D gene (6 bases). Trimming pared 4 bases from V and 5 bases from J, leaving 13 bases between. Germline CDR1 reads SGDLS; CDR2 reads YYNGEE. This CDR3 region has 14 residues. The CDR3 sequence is CASSQREANNEQFF. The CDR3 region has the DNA TGTGCCAGCAGCCAAAGGGAGGCTAACAATGAGCAGTTCTTC.

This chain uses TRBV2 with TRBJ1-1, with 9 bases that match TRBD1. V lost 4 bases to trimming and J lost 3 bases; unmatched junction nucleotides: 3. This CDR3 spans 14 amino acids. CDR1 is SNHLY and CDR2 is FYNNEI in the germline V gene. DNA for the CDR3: TGTGCCAGCAGTGCAACAGGGGGCGACACTGAAGCTTTCTTT. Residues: CASSATGGDTEAFF.

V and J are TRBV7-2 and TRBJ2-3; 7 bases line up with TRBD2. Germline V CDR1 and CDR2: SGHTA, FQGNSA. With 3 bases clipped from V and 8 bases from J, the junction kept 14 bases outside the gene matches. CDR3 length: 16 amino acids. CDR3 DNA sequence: TGTGCCAGCAGCTTGGAAGCGGGAAAGGGAGTGGGTACGCAGTATTTT. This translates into CASSLEAGKGVGTQYF.

The CDR3 reads CASRIQETNTEAFF. DNA of the CDR3: TGTGCCAGCAGAATACAGGAGACGAACACTGAAGCTTTCTTT. The chain is built from TRBV6-5 and TRBJ1-1; TRBD1 is a possible D gene (5 bases). CDR1 and CDR2 (germline): MNHEY, SVGAGI. V was shortened by 6 bases and J by 1 base, with 12 bases between the two germline ends. The CDR3 has 14 residues.